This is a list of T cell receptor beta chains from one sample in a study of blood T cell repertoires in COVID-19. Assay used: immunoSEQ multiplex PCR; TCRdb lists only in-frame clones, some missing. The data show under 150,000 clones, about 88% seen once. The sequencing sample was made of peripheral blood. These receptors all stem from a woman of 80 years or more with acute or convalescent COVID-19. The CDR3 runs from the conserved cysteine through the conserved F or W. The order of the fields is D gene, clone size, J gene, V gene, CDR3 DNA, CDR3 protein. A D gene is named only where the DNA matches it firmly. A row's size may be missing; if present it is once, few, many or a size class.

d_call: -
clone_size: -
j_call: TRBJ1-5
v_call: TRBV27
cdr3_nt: TGTGCCAGCAGTTTATCACCGGTGGTGGCCCAGCATTTT
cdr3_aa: CASSLSPVVAQHF

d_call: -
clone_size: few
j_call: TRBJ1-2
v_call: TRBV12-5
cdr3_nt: TGTGCTAGTGGTTTTGGGCAGAACCCTTACTATGGCTACACCTTC
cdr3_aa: CASGFGQNPYYGYTF

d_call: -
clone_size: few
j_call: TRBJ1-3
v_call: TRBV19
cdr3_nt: TGTGCCAGTACCCCTGGGGGAGCGGGAGGAAACACCATATATTTT
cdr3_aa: CASTPGGAGGNTIYF

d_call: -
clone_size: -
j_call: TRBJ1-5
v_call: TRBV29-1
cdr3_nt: TGCAGCGCACGGACGGGATATAGCAATCAGCCCCAGCATTTT
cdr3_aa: CSARTGYSNQPQHF

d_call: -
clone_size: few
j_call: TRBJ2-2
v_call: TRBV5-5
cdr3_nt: TGTGCCAGCAGTTTCAGAGGAGGGGGGGACACCGGGGAGCTGTTTTTT
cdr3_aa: CASSFRGGGDTGELFF

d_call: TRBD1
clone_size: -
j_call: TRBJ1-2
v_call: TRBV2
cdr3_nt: TGTGCCAGCAGAGGGGACAGGGCAATACATGGCTACACCTTC
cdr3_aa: CASRGDRAIHGYTF

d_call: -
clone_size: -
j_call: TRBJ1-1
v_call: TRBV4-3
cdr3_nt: TGCGCCAGCAGCCAAGATCGGGGGGGGGTGATGAACACTGAAGCTTTCTTT
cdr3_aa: CASSQDRGGVMNTEAFF

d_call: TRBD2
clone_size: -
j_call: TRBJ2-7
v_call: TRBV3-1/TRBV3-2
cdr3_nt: TGTGCCAGCAGCCCATGGGGGGGAACCTACGAGCAGTACTTC
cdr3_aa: CASSPWGGTYEQYF

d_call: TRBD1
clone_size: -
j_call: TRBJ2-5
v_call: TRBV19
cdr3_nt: TGTGCCATTCCACGGACAGGGGGCCAAGAGACCCAGTACTTC
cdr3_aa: CAIPRTGGQETQYF

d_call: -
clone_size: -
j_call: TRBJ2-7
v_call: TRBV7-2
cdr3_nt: TGTGCCAGCAGCCCACAGATCGGGAGTGGGGACGAGCAGTACTTC
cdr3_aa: CASSPQIGSGDEQYF

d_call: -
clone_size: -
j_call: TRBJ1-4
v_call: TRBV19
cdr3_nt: TGTGCCAGTAGCCTGTCGGGTTATGAAAAACTGTTTTTT
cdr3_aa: CASSLSGYEKLFF

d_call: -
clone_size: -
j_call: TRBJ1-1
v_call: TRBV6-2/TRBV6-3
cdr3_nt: TGTGCCAGCAGTTACCCGTCAGGGATCGGCACTGAAGCTTTCTTT
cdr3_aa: CASSYPSGIGTEAFF

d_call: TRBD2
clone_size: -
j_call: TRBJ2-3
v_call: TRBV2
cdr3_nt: TGTGCCAGCAGTGAGACTAGCGGGAGGAAAGATACGCAGTATTTT
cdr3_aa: CASSETSGRKDTQYF

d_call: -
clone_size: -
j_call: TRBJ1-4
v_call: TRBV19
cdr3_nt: TGTGCCAGTAGTATAACAAAACAGACCCGAGAAAAACTGTTTTTT
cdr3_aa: CASSITKQTREKLFF

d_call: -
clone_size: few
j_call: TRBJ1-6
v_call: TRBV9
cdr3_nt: TGTGCCAGCAGCGTCGGGACACGGCATTCACCCCTCCACTTT
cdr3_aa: CASSVGTRHSPLHF

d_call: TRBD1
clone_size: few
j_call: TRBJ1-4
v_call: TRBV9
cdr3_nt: TGTGCCAGCAGCGTATCGCAGGGGGCTCCTAATGAAAAACTGTTTTTT
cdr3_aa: CASSVSQGAPNEKLFF

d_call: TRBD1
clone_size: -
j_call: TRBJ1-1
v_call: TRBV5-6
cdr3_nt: TGTGCCAGCAGCCTGGACAGGGCCAAGGCTGAAGCTTTCTTT
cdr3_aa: CASSLDRAKAEAFF

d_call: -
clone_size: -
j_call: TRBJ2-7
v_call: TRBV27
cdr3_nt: TGTGCCAGCAGTGATAGACAGGCGGAGGACGAGCAGTACTTC
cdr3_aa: CASSDRQAEDEQYF

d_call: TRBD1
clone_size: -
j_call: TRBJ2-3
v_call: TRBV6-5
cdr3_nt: TGTGCCAGCAGTTACGGCAGGGGGACCACAGATACGCAGTATTTT
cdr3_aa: CASSYGRGTTDTQYF

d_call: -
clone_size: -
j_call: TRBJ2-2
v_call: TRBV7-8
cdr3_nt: TGTGCCAGCAGCTTTGAAGAGGTCCAGGGCCGGGAGCTGTTTTTT
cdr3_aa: CASSFEEVQGRELFF

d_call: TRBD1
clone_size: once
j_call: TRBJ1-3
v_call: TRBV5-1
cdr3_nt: TGCGCCAGCAGCCGAGGACAGGGGAGCTCTGGAAACACCATATATTTT
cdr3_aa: CASSRGQGSSGNTIYF

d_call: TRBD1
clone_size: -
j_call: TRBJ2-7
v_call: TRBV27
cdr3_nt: TGTGCCAGCAGTCCCCAGCTAAGTAGGGGGCTCTACGAGCAGTACTTC
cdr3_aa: CASSPQLSRGLYEQYF

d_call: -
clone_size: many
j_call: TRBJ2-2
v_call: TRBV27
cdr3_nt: TGTGCCAGCAGTTTAGGAGCGAGGACCGGGGAGCTGTTTTTT
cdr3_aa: CASSLGARTGELFF

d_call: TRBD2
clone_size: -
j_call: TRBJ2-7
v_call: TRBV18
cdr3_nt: TGTGCCAGCTCGCACCCGGGACTAGCGGGAGCGGGGGAGCAGTACTTC
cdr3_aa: CASSHPGLAGAGEQYF

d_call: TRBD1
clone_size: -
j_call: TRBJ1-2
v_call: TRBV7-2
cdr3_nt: TGTGCCAGCAGCTTATCGGACAGGGTTAGTGGCTACACCTTC
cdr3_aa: CASSLSDRVSGYTF

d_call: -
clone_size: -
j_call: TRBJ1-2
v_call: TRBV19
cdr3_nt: TGTGCCAGTAGTATTAGCCCAGGGGATGGCTACACCTTC
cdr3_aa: CASSISPGDGYTF

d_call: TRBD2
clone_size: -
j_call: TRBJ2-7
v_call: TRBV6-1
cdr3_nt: TGTGCCAGCAGTGAAGAGGGAGGGCACGCCTACGAGCAGTACTTC
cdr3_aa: CASSEEGGHAYEQYF

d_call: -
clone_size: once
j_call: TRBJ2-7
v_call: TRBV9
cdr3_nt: TGTGCCAGCAGCGGAGGTACAGGGCAATTGGAAGAGCAGTACTTC
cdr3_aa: CASSGGTGQLEEQYF

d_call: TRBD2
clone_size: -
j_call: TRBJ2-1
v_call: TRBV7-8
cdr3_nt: TGTGCCAGCAGCTTAGTGAGCGGGAGAAATGAGCAGTTCTTC
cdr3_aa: CASSLVSGRNEQFF

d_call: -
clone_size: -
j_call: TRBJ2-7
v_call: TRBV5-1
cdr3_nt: TGCGCCAGCAGCTCCGGACAGCCCCCCTACGAGCAGTACTTC
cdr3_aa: CASSSGQPPYEQYF

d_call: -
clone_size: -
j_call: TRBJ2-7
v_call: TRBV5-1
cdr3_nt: TGCGCCAGCAGCTCGCCTAGTAATGTCTACGAGCAGTACTTC
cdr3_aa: CASSSPSNVYEQYF

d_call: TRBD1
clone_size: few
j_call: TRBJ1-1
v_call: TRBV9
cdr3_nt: TGTGCCAGCAGCCAGGGGGGCACTGAAGCTTTCTTT
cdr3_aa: CASSQGGTEAFF

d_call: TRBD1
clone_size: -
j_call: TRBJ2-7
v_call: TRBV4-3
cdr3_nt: TGCGCCAGCAGCCAGGACAGGGTTCAGGTGTTC
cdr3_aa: CASSQDRVQVF

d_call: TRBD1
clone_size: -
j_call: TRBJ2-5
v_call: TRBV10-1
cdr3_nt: TGCGCCAGCAGCCCCGGGACAGTCCAAGAGACCCAGTACTTC
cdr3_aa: CASSPGTVQETQYF

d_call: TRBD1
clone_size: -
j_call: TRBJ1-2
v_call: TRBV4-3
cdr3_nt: TGCGCCAGCAGCCAGGAGACAGGGGCCGGGGAGTATGGCTACACCTTC
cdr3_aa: CASSQETGAGEYGYTF

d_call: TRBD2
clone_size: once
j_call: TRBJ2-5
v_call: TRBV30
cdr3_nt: TGTGCCTGGGGATACGGGGGGGAGGTCGAGACCCAGTACTTC
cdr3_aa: CAWGYGGEVETQYF

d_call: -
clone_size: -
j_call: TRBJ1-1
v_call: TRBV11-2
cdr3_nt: TGTGCCAGCAGCTTAGGAGAAAACACTGAAGCTTTCTTT
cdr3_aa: CASSLGENTEAFF

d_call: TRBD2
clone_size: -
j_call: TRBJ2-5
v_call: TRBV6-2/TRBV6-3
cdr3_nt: TGTGCCAGCAGTAGCCCGGGACTAGCCCGGGGAGAGACCCAGTACTTC
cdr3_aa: CASSSPGLARGETQYF

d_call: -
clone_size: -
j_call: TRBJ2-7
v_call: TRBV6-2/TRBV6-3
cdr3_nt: TGTGCCAGCAGCCCCTTACTCTACGAGCAGTACTTC
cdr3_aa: CASSPLLYEQYF

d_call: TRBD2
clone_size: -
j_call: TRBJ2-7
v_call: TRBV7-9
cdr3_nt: TGTGCCAGCACACCCTCGGGACTAGCCCTTGTAGAGCAGTACTTC
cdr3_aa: CASTPSGLALVEQYF

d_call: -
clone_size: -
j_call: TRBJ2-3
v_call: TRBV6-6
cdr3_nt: TGTGCCAGCAGTTACCTCCCGGGACACGGCACAGATACGCAGTATTTT
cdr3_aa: CASSYLPGHGTDTQYF

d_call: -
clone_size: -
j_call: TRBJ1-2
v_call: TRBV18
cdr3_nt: TGTGCCAGCTCACCAGGGGCTACAGCAATCTATGGCTACACCTTC
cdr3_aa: CASSPGATAIYGYTF

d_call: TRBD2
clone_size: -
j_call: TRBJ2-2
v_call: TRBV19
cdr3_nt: TGTGCCAGTGAGGGGACTAGCGGAGCGAACACCGGGGAGCTGTTTTTT
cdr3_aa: CASEGTSGANTGELFF

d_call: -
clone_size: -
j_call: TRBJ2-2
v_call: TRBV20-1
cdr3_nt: TGCAGTGCCGGAGGGTCCGGGGAGCTGTTTTTT
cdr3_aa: CSAGGSGELFF

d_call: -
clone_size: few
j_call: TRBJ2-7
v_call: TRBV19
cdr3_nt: TGTGCCAGTAGCAACAAGACAGGACTCAAGGCGGAGTACTTC
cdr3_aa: CASSNKTGLKAEYF